The 25 T cell receptor beta chains below come from one sample, sequenced in a study of cytomegalovirus exposure and HLA in healthy donors. The assay was immunoSEQ multiplex PCR, and TCRdb's table has in-frame clones only and misses some. The profile shows tens of thousands of clones, 85% of them singletons. Material for sequencing was PBMCs. The receptors here all came from a man in his thirties or forties in good health and CMV-seronegative.

The gene calls are TRBV11-2 and TRBJ2-7, with unresolved D. The germline V and J ends were trimmed by 8 bases and 4 bases, with 12 bases remaining between them. Germline V CDR1 and CDR2: SGHAT, FQNNGV. There are 12 residues in the CDR3. The CDR3 DNA sequence: TGTGCCAGCGCCCGACCGGGTTACGAGCAGTACTTC. Translated, it gives CASARPGYEQYF.

This clone was found once. V gene TRBV18 combines with J gene TRBJ2-7; 7 bases align to TRBD1. Trimming took 6 bases from V and 3 from J; bases not matched to a gene: 2. The CDR3 totals 12 residues. In germline, CDR1 is KGHSH, CDR2 LQKENI. In nucleotides, the CDR3 is TGTGCCAGCTCTGCAGGGGGCTACGAGCAGTACTTC. This translates into CASSAGGYEQYF.

The chain uses TRBV6-1 and TRBJ2-5, with 7 bases aligning to TRBD1. The germline CDR1 and CDR2 sequences are MNHNS and SASEGT. V shed 6 bases, J shed 4 bases, and the junction held 8 bases outside the gene matches. This CDR3 region has 14 residues. The chain's CDR3 is CASSLIGQAETQYF. In DNA form, the CDR3 reads TGTGCCAGCAGCCTCATTGGACAGGCAGAGACCCAGTACTTC.

The rearrangement joins TRBV6-1 to TRBJ2-3; 11 nucleotides align to TRBD2. Germline V gene sequence: CDR1 MNHNS, CDR2 SASEGT. Losses at the gene ends were 4 bases for V and 4 bases for J; bases not matched to a gene: 4. The CDR3 consists of 15 residues. CDR3: CASSGLAGGADTQYF. In DNA, the CDR3 is TGTGCCAGCAGTGGGCTAGCGGGAGGAGCAGATACGCAGTATTTT.

In its sample, this clone was seen a few times. CDR3 protein: CASSGGTSGNYEQYV. CDR3 nucleotides: TGCGCCAGCAGTGGAGGGACTAGCGGGAACTACGAGCAGTACGTC. The chain combines TRBV10-1 with TRBJ2-7, with 13 bases matching TRBD2. The germline CDR1 and CDR2 sequences are WNHNN and SYGVQD (reference sequence). The J segment lost 3 bases and the V segment lost 4 bases, leaving 3 bases of the junction unmatched. This CDR3 contains 15 residues.

This clone turned up a few times. CDR3 loop: CASSQDRAGGLRGYTF. For the CDR3, the DNA is TGTGCCAGCAGCCAAGATCGGGCAGGGGGTTTGCGAGGCTACACCTTC. The chain has TRBV14 and TRBJ1-2, with 7 bases aligning to TRBD1. The CDR3 totals 16 residues. The trim removed 0 bases at V and 8 bases at J, leaving 12 bases unmatched. Germline-derived CDR1 and CDR2 are SGHDN and FVKESK.

The V and J genes are TRBV11-2 and TRBJ2-1; the D gene is possibly TRBD1 (6 bases). The V gene lost 5 bases and the J gene lost 5 bases, with 13 bases spanning the gap. The CDR3 loop spans 14 amino acids. Germline CDR1 is SGHAT and CDR2 is FQNNGV. CDR3 amino acids: CASSIQGTDNEQFF. Written as DNA, the CDR3 is TGTGCCAGCAGCATCCAGGGGACGGACAATGAGCAGTTCTTC.

In DNA form, the CDR3 reads TGTGCCAGCGCACAGGGGGCGAAACCCCTCCACTTT. This codes for CASAQGAKPLHF. The chain recombines TRBV27 with TRBJ1-6; 9 positions match TRBD1. This CDR3 contains 12 residues. Germline V CDR1 and CDR2: MNHEY, SMNVEV (reference sequence). Trimming removed 8 bases from V and 12 bases from J; junction bases left unmatched: 5.

The chain uses TRBV5-4 and TRBJ1-2; D is undetermined. Trimming left V 0 bases short and J 5 bases short, with 8 bases between. The CDR3 sequence is 13 residues long. Germline lookup yields CDR1 SGHNT and CDR2 YYREEE (reference sequence). The CDR3 DNA sequence: TGTGCCAGCAGCTTGGGGCGGGAGTATGGCTACACCTTC. It is translated as CASSLGREYGYTF.

The rearrangement uses TRBV18 and TRBJ1-1, with a possible D match to TRBD1 (5 bases). V lost 6 bases and J 3 bases, leaving 14 bases between the germline ends. CDR1 and CDR2 (germline): KGHSH, LQKENI. The CDR3 is 14 residues long. CDR3 residues: CASSPPGEYTEAFF. The CDR3 DNA reads TGTGCCAGCTCTCCCCCGGGGGAATACACTGAAGCTTTCTTT. The variable domain in full, completed from reference TRBV18 and TRBJ1-1, reads NAGVMQNPRHLVRRRGQEARLRCSPMKGHSHVYWYRQLPEEGLKFMVYLQKENIIDESGMPKERFSAEFPKEGPSILRIQQVVRGDSAAYFCASSPPGEYTEAFFGQGTRLTVV.

This clone has only one observation. The chain joins TRBV19 to TRBJ2-2; 10 bases are a match to TRBD1. CDR3 size: 22 residues. CDR1 and CDR2 from the germline V gene are LNHDA and SQIVND (reference sequence). Trimming removed 8 bases from V and 0 bases from J; junction bases left unmatched: 24. The CDR3 loop reads CASLDRGKSFRESKTNTGELFF. In DNA, the CDR3 is TGTGCCAGTCTGGACAGGGGGAAATCCTTTAGGGAATCGAAAACGAACACCGGGGAGCTGTTTTTT.

V and J are TRBV6-5 and TRBJ2-5, with TRBD1 identical over 10 bases. This CDR3 is built from 15 residues. Germline-derived CDR1 and CDR2 are MNHEY and SVGAGI. V shed 6 bases and J 3 bases; nucleotides not matched to a gene: 7. The CDR3 loop is CASRRSGTGEETQYF. CDR3 sequence (DNA): TGTGCCAGCAGACGGTCCGGGACAGGGGAAGAGACCCAGTACTTC.

V and J are TRBV28 and TRBJ2-5; TRBD2 aligns across 10 bases. J lost 5 bases, V lost 2 bases, and 5 bases had no gene match. The CDR3 loop spans 15 amino acids. CDR1 MDHEN and CDR2 SYDVKM come from the germline V gene. The CDR3 DNA sequence: TGTGCCAGCAGTTTAGGTAGCGGGGGGCGGGAGACCCAGTACTTC. Its translation: CASSLGSGGRETQYF.

This chain links TRBV6-1 with TRBJ2-7; D perhaps matches TRBD2 (6 bases). The V gene lost 2 bases and the J gene lost 8 bases, with 16 bases spanning the gap. Germline V lookup: CDR1 MNHNS, CDR2 SASEGT. This CDR3 is 14 amino acids long. Written as DNA, the CDR3 is TGTGCCAGCAGTGAACAGGGAGGCCCCAGCAAGCAGTACTTC. Translated, it gives CASSEQGGPSKQYF.

The rearrangement uses TRBV14 and TRBJ2-5, with D uncertain. This CDR3 spans 15 amino acids. Trimming cost V 4 bases and J 2 bases, with 14 bases left between them. Germline-derived CDR1 and CDR2 are SGHDN and FVKESK. DNA for the CDR3: TGTGCCAGCAGCCCGAGAGAGAAGCCTCAAGAGACCCAGTACTTC. It translates to CASSPREKPQETQYF.

The chain carries TRBV5-1 and TRBJ2-2; D possibly corresponds to TRBD2 (6 bases). The ends were cut back, 1 base at V and 2 bases at J, with 12 bases in the middle. The CDR3 length is 16 residues. The germline gives CDR1 SGHRS, CDR2 YFSETQ. CDR3 in DNA: TGCGCCAGCAGCTTGTGGGGGGAATCTAACACCGGGGAGCTGTTTTTT. Encoded protein: CASSLWGESNTGELFF.

The V call is TRBV7-8, the J call TRBJ1-2, with TRBD1 identical over 7 bases. The CDR3 has 13 residues. V lost 5 bases to trimming and J lost 6 bases; unmatched junction nucleotides: 6. Germline V lookup: CDR1 SGHVS, CDR2 FQNEAQ. The CDR3 spells CASSNRQGHGYTF. DNA for the CDR3: TGTGCCAGCAGCAACCGACAGGGTCATGGCTACACCTTC.

This clone has only one observation. This chain joins TRBV15 and TRBJ2-5; D ambiguous. Trimming cost V 5 bases and J 5 bases, with 12 bases left between them. The CDR3 sequence is 13 residues long. CDR1 and CDR2 (germline): LNHNV, YYDKDF (reference sequence). The CDR3 here is CATSPTIRETQYF. CDR3 sequence (DNA): TGTGCCACCAGCCCAACGATTCGGGAGACCCAGTACTTC.

The genes are TRBV28 and TRBJ2-1, with 9 bases that match TRBD1. This CDR3 has 15 residues. CDR1 is MDHEN and CDR2 is SYDVKM in the germline V gene. Unmatched junction bases numbered 8, after V lost 6 bases and J lost 5 bases. The CDR3 region has the DNA TGTGCCAGCAGCCAACCGACAGGGGGACACAATGAGCAGTTCTTC. It yields the protein CASSQPTGGHNEQFF.

The CDR3 loop is CSAEGGAPNYGYTF. As DNA, the CDR3 is TGCAGCGCGGAGGGAGGCGCCCCTAACTATGGCTACACCTTC. The chain couples TRBV29-1 to TRBJ1-2; D call uncertain. Germline-derived CDR1 and CDR2 are SQVTM and ANQGSEA. The CDR3 sequence is 14 residues long. V was cut by 7 bases and J by 0 bases, with 15 bases left in between.

This clone was recorded only once. The chain combines TRBV25-1 with TRBJ1-5, with 8 bases fitting TRBD1. V dropped 6 bases and J dropped 2; count of bases not matched to a gene: 15. This CDR3 region has 18 residues. Germline V gene lookup returns CDR1 MGHDK and CDR2 SYGVNS. The CDR3 region is CASRPEDRVTEGNQPQHF. CDR3 nucleotides: TGTGCCAGCAGACCTGAGGACAGGGTGACCGAAGGCAATCAGCCCCAGCATTTT.

The genes are TRBV20-1 and TRBJ2-1, with TRBD2 identical over 7 bases. This CDR3 contains 11 residues. Germline V gives CDR1 DFQATT, CDR2 SNEGSKA (reference sequence). The V and J ends lost 6 bases and 9 bases, in that order; junction bases with no gene match: 5. The CDR3 protein is CSASTSAEQFF. In nucleotides, the CDR3 is TGCAGTGCATCCACTAGCGCTGAGCAGTTCTTC.

Here the CDR3 DNA reads TGTGCTAGTGGTTTGTACCCAGGGGACACTGAAGCTTTCTTT. The encoded protein is CASGLYPGDTEAFF. V gene TRBV12-5 combines with J gene TRBJ1-1, with a tentative D call TRBD1 (6 bases). The germline CDR1 and CDR2 sequences are LGHNT and FRNRAP. V shed 2 bases and J shed 3 bases, with 10 bases lying between them. This CDR3 has 14 residues.

The chain is built from TRBV11-2 and TRBJ2-2; weak D call: TRBD1 (5 bases). The V end lost 6 bases, the J end lost 4 bases, and 18 bases lay between the germline ends. Germline V lookup: CDR1 SGHAT, CDR2 FQNNGV. The CDR3 spans 16 residues. CDR3 sequence: CASRNPPTRVTGELFF. CDR3 nucleotide sequence: TGTGCCAGCAGGAATCCCCCGACCAGGGTCACCGGGGAGCTGTTTTTT.

This sequence joins TRBV4-3 and TRBJ2-7; 7 positions agree with TRBD1. Germline-derived CDR1 and CDR2 are LGHNA and YSLEER. The J segment lost 6 bases and the V segment lost 4 bases, leaving 9 bases of the junction unmatched. This CDR3 comprises 14 residues. CDR3 loop: CASSRNVGGGEQYF. CDR3 nucleotide sequence: TGCGCCAGCAGCCGAAATGTAGGGGGCGGCGAGCAGTACTTC.